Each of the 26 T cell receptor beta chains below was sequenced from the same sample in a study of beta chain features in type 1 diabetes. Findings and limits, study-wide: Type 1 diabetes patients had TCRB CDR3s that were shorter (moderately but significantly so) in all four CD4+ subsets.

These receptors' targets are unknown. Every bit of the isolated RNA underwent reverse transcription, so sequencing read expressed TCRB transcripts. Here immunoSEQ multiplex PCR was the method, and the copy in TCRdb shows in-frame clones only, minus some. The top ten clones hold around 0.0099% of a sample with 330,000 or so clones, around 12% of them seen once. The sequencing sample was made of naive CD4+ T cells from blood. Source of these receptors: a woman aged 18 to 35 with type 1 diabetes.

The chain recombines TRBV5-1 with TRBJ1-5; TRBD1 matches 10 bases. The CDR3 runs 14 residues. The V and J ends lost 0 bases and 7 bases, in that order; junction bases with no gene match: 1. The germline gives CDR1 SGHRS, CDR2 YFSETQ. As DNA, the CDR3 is TGCGCCAGCAGCTTGGGGACAGGGGGACAGCCCCAGCATTTT. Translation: CASSLGTGGQPQHF.

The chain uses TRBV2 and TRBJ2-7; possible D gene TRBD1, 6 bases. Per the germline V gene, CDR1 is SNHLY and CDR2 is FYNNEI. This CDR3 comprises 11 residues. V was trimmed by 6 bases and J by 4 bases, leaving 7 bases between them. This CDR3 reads CASSRGYEQYF. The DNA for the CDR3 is TGTGCCAGCAGCAGGGGTTACGAGCAGTACTTC.

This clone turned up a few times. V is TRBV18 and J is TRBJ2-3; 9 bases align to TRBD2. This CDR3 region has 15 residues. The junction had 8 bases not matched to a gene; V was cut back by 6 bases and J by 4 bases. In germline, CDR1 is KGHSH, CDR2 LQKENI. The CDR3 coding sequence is TGTGCCAGCTCTCCGCTAGCGGGATCCCCAGATACGCAGTATTTT. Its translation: CASSPLAGSPDTQYF.

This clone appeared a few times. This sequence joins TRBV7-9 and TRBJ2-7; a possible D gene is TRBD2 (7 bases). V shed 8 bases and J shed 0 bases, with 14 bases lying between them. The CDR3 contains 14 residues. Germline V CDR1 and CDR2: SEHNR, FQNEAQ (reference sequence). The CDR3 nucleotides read TGTGCCAGCGAAGGGGGGGATGCCTCCTACGAGCAGTACTTC. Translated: CASEGGDASYEQYF. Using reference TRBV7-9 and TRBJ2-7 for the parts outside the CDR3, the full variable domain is DTGVSQNPRHKITKRGQNVTFRCDPISEHNRLYWYRQTLGQGPEFLTYFQNEAQLEKSRLLSDRFSAERPKGSFSTLEIQRTEQGDSAMYLCASEGGDASYEQYFGPGTRLTVT.

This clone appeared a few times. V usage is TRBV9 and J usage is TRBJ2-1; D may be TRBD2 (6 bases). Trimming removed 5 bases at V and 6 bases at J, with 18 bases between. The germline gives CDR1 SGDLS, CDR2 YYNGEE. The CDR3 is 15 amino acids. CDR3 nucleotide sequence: TGTGCCAGCAGTTTATTGGGTTGGGGAGGCAATGAGCAGTTCTTC. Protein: CASSLLGWGGNEQFF.

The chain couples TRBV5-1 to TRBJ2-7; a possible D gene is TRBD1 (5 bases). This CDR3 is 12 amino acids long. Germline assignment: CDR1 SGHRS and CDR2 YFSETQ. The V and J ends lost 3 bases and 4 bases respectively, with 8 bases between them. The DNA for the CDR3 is TGCGCCAGCAGCTCGACAGTTTACGAGCAGTACTTC. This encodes CASSSTVYEQYF.

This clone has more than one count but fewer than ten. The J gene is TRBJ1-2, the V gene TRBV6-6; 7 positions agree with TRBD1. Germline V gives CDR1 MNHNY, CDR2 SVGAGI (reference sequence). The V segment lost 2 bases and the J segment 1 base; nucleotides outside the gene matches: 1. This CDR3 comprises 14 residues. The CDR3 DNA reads TGTGCCAGCAGTTACCAGGGGGATAACTATGGCTACACCTTC. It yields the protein CASSYQGDNYGYTF.

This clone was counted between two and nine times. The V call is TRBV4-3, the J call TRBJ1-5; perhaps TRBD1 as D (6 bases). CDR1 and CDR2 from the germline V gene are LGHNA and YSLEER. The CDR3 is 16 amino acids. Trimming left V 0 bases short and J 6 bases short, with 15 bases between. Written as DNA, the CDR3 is TGCGCCAGCAGCCAAGATACGGGACATGACGGTCAGCCCCAGCATTTT. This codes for CASSQDTGHDGQPQHF.

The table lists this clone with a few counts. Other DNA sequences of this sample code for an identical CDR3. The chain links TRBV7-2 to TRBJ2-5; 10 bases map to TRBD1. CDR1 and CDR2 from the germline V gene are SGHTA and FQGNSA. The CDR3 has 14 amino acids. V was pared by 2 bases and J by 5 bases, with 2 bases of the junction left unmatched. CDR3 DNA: TGTGCCAGCAGCTTAAGGGGACAGGGGGAGACCCAGTACTTC. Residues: CASSLRGQGETQYF.

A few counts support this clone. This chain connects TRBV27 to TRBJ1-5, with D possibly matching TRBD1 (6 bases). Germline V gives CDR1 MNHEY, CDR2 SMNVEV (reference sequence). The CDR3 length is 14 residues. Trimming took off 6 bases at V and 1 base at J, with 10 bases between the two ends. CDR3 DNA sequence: TGTGCCAGCAGCCCGGACAGAAGCAATCAGCCCCAGCATTTT. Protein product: CASSPDRSNQPQHF.

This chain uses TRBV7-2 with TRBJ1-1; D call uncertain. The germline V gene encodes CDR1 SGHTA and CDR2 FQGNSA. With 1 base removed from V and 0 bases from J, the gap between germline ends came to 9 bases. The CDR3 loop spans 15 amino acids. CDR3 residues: CASSLVPGMNTEAFF. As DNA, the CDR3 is TGTGCCAGCAGCTTAGTGCCGGGGATGAACACTGAAGCTTTCTTT.

CDR3 DNA sequence: TGTGCCAGCAGCTCGACCGGGAGGAATTCACCCCTCCACTTT. This encodes CASSSTGRNSPLHF. The rearrangement joins TRBV7-9 to TRBJ1-6; D unresolved. Per germline, CDR1 SEHNR and CDR2 FQNEAQ (reference sequence). Trimming removed 4 bases at V and 7 bases at J, with 11 bases between. This CDR3 spans 14 amino acids. Full variable domain (remainder filled in from reference TRBV7-9 and TRBJ1-6): DTGVSQNPRHKITKRGQNVTFRCDPISEHNRLYWYRQTLGQGPEFLTYFQNEAQLEKSRLLSDRFSAERPKGSFSTLEIQRTEQGDSAMYLCASSSTGRNSPLHFGNGTRLTVT.

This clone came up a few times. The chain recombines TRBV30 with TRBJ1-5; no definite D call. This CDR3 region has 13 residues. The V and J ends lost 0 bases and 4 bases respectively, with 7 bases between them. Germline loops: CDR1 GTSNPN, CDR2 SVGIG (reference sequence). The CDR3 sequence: CAWSVDTNQPQHF. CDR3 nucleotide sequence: TGTGCCTGGAGTGTAGACACAAATCAGCCCCAGCATTTT.

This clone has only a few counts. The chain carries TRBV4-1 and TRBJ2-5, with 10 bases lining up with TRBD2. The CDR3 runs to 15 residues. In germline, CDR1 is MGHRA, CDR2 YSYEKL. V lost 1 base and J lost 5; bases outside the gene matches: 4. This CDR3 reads CASSQGLAGWETQYF. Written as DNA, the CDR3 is TGCGCCAGCAGCCAAGGACTAGCGGGCTGGGAGACCCAGTACTTC.

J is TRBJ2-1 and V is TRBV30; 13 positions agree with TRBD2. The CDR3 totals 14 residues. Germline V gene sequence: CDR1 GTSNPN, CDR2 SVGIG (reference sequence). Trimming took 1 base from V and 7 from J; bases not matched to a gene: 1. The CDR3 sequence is CAWSGLAGGNEQFF. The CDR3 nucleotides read TGTGCCTGGAGTGGACTAGCGGGAGGAAATGAGCAGTTCTTC. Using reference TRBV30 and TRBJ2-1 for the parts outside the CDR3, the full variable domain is SQTIHQWPATLVQPVGSPLSLECTVEGTSNPNLYWYRQAAGRGLQLLFYSVGIGQISSEVPQNLSASRPQDRQFILSSKKLLLSDSGFYLCAWSGLAGGNEQFFGPGTRLTVL.

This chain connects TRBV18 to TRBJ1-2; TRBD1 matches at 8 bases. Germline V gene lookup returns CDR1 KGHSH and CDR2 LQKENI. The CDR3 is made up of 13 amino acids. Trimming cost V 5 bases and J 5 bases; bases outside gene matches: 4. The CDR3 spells CASSEDRAYGYTF. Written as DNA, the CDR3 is TGTGCCAGCTCAGAGGACAGGGCGTATGGCTACACCTTC.

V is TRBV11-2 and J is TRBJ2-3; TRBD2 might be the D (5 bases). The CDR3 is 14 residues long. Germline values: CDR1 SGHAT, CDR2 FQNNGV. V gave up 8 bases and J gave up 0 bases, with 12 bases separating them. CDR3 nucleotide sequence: TGTGCCAGCCGGTCCAGAGGGAGCACAGATACGCAGTATTTT. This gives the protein CASRSRGSTDTQYF. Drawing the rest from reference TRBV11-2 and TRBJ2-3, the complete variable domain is EAGVAQSPRYKIIEKRQSVAFWCNPISGHATLYWYQQILGQGPKLLIQFQNNGVVDDSQLPKDRFSAERLKGVDSTLKIQPAKLEDSAVYLCASRSRGSTDTQYFGPGTRLTVL.

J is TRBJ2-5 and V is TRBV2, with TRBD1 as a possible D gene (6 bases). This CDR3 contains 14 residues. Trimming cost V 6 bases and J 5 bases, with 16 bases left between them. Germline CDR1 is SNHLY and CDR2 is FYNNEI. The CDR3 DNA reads TGTGCCAGCAGGGACCTCACAGGGACGGAGACCCAGTACTTC. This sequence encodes CASRDLTGTETQYF.

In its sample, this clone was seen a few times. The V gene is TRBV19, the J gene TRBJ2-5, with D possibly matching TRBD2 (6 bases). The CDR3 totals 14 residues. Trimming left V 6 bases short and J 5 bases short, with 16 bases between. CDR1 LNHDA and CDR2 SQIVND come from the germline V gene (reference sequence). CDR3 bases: TGTGCCAGTAGGCGCCGCGGAGGGCCGGAGACCCAGTACTTC. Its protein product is CASRRRGGPETQYF.

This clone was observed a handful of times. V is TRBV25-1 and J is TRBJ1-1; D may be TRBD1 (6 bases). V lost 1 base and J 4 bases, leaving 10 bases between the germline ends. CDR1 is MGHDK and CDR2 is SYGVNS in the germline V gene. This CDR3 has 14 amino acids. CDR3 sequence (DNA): TGTGCCAGCAGTGAATTGGCGGGGGCCACTGAAGCTTTCTTT. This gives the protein CASSELAGATEAFF.

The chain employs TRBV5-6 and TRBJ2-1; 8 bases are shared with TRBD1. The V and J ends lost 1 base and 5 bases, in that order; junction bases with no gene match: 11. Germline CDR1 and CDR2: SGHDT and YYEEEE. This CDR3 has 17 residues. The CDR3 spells CASSLIGTGRPNNEQFF. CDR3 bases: TGTGCCAGCAGCTTGATCGGGACAGGTCGGCCGAACAATGAGCAGTTCTTC.

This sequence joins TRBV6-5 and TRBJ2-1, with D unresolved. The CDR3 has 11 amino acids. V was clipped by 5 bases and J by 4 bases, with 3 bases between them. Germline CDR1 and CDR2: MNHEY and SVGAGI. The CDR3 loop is CASSTYNEQFF. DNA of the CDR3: TGTGCCAGCAGTACTTACAATGAGCAGTTCTTC.

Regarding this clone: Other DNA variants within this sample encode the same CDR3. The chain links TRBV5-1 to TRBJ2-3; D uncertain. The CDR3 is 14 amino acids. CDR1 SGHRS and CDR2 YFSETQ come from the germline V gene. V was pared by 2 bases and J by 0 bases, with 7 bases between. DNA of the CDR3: TGCGCCAGCAGCTTCTCGAGTAGCACAGATACGCAGTATTTT. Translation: CASSFSSSTDTQYF.

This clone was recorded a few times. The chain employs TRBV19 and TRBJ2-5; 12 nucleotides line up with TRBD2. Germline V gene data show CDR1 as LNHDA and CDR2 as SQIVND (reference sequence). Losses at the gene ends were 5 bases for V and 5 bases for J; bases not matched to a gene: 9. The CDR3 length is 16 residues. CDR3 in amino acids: CASSARTSGMGETQYF. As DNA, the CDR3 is TGTGCCAGTAGTGCCCGGACTAGCGGGATGGGTGAGACCCAGTACTTC.

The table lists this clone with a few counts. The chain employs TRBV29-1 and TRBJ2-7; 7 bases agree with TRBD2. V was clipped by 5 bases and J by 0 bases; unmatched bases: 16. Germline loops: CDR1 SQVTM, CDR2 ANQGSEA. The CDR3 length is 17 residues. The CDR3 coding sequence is TGCAGCGTTTCCCGGCATGGGGGGAGGGAGTCCTCCTACGAGCAGTACTTC. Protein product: CSVSRHGGRESSYEQYF.

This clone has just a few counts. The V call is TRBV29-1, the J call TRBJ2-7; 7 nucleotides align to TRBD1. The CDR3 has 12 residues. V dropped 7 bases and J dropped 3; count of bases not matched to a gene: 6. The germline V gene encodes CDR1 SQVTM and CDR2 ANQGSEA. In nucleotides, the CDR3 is TGCAGCGCGGGACAGTACTACTACGAGCAGTACTTC. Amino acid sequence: CSAGQYYYEQYF.